A selection of T cell receptor beta chains follows, all from one sample in a study of blood T cells in healthy people across ages. TCRdb re-derived calls from the 5' RACE reads in MiXCR, one entry per CDR3 protein. The table includes some 1,000,000 distinct CDR3 sequences, almost 25% detected once. These data were also filed under a second study, of T cells of mothers and their children.

The sample was blood. These TCRs come from a girl between 2 and 10 years old in good health. The conserved cysteine and the conserved F or W are not part of the CDR3 here. Each record gives: J gene, V gene, CDR3 length, CDR3 protein.

TRBJ2-2 | TRBV5-1 | 13 | ASSLETGGTGELF
TRBJ2-1 | TRBV18 | 15 | ASSPTWTSGISNEQF
TRBJ2-5 | TRBV4-2 | 11 | VSSQTSGETQY
TRBJ1-2 | TRBV2 | 13 | ASSIFPGTGYGYT
TRBJ2-5 | TRBV20-1 | 13 | SASGDNRLGETQY
TRBJ2-3 | TRBV20-1 | 12 | GAKSQRGTDTQY
TRBJ2-3 | TRBV7-9 | 14 | ASSPDPRGGTDTQY
TRBJ1-3 | TRBV28 | 11 | ASTPVEDNTIY
TRBJ2-1 | TRBV15 | 13 | ATSRGSSSYNEQF
TRBJ2-5 | TRBV4-3 | 12 | ASSRGGPGETQY
. | TRBV19 | 14 | ASSIFSAGASYEQY
TRBJ2-5 | TRBV20-1 | 12 | SLTSGGIQETQY
TRBJ2-3 | TRBV6-5 | 11 | ASSYSGTDTQY
TRBJ1-2 | TRBV13 | 12 | ASSSTDSSYGYT
TRBJ2-1 | TRBV7-9 | 10 | ASIGGTYEQF
TRBJ2-7 | TRBV5-1 | 13 | ASSPAIAASYEQY
TRBJ1-4 | TRBV7-9 | 14 | ASSTVTGLLNEKLF
. | TRBV27 | 14 | AGSLPSGLAGNEQF
TRBJ2-7 | TRBV4-1 | 13 | ASSQEGLAGDEQY
TRBJ2-7 | TRBV7-6 | 12 | ASSFEQGWHEQY
TRBJ1-4 | TRBV7-9 | 13 | ASSQPDTADEKLF
TRBJ1-5 | TRBV7-9 | 11 | SSSFLRQQPQH
TRBJ2-5 | TRBV2 | 9 | ASGAEETQY
TRBJ2-5 | TRBV12-3/TRBV12-4 | 12 | ASSSTGNQETQY
TRBJ2-5 | TRBV29-1 | 11 | SVLWPPGETQY
TRBJ1-5 | TRBV7-3 | 11 | ASSLSPSQPQH
. | TRBV7-9 | 11 | ASSGTGAETQY
TRBJ2-1 | TRBV29-1 | 14 | SVEGWLAGVYNEQF
TRBJ2-1 | TRBV7-9 | 13 | ASSNSGEGLNEQF
TRBJ2-7 | TRBV6-1 | 13 | ASSGGRTRAYEQY
TRBJ2-7 | TRBV2 | 14 | ASSESPIQALREQY
TRBJ2-1 | TRBV6-5 | 13 | ASSYSGGAGDEQF
TRBJ2-7 | TRBV28 | 12 | ASSLQDRVYEQY
TRBJ1-4 | TRBV18 | 12 | ASSHDLGDEKLF
TRBJ2-5 | TRBV2 | 12 | ASKPVVTQETQY
TRBJ1-2 | TRBV3-1 | 11 | ASSQDFKETGT
TRBJ2-3 | TRBV20-1 | 10 | SARWGLDTQY
. | TRBV15 | 12 | ATSRDGQGYEQF
. | TRBV27 | 13 | ASSENRDRVPEQY
TRBJ1-2 | TRBV12-3/TRBV12-4 | 13 | ASSSWTDISYGYT
TRBJ2-3 | TRBV4-2 | 14 | ASSLLAGDRTDTQY